This passage covers 5 T cell receptor beta chains from one sample sequenced in a study of metastatic and nonmetastatic thyroid tumors. Until they underwent thyroid surgery, no patient had received any treatment. TCRdb re-called clones from the PCR reads using MiXCR. Seen here are about 16,000 clones, less than 25% observed once, and the top ten hold approximately 13%. The sample was tumor tissue. These receptors were taken from a male donor with papillary thyroid cancer or a benign thyroid nodule (not recorded which). Some clones in this sample may be carry-over from other donors' samples.

This clone was detected many times. This chain connects TRBV24-1 to TRBJ2-1; 11 bases are shared with TRBD1. The J segment lost 2 bases and the V segment lost 7 bases, leaving 3 bases of the junction unmatched. CDR1 is KGHDR, CDR2 SFDVKD, per germline. There are 15 residues in the CDR3. The CDR3: CATRPGQGAYNEQFF. The CDR3 nucleotides are TGTGCCACCAGGCCGGGACAGGGGGCCTACAATGAGCAGTTCTTC.

This clone was seen a few times. The gene calls are TRBV20-1 and TRBJ1-2, with a possible D match to TRBD1 (5 bases). V lost 3 bases, J lost 6 bases, and 17 bases lay in between. CDR1 is DFQATT and CDR2 is SNEGSKA in the germline V gene (reference sequence). This CDR3 spans 14 amino acids. The chain's CDR3 is CSARLSGQGDGYTF. The DNA for the CDR3 is TGCAGTGCTAGGCTCTCTGGGCAGGGTGATGGCTACACCTTC.

This clone showed up many times. This chain connects TRBV18 to TRBJ1-1; D is uncertain. CDR1 is KGHSH, CDR2 LQKENI, per germline. The CDR3 spans 16 residues. Trimming cost V 5 bases and J 0 bases, with 16 bases left between them. DNA for the CDR3: TGTGCCAGCTCAGGGGTTGGCCAACCGTTGAACACTGAAGCTTTCTTT. Its translation is CASSGVGQPLNTEAFF.

This clone was picked up many times. The chain joins TRBV7-2 to TRBJ1-3; tentatively, D is TRBD1 (6 bases). Trimming left V 5 bases short and J 3 bases short, with 14 bases between. Germline-derived CDR1 and CDR2 are SGHTA and FQGNSA. The CDR3 is 15 amino acids. DNA for the CDR3: TGTGCCAGCAGCCCCCACAGGGTTGTTGGAAACACCATATATTTT. It specifies CASSPHRVVGNTIYF.

This clone came up many times. The chain joins TRBV28 to TRBJ2-3; D unclear. V lost 7 bases and J 1 base, leaving 15 bases between the germline ends. This CDR3 has 15 residues. Germline V gives CDR1 MDHEN, CDR2 SYDVKM. The CDR3 spells CASTTPYSGTDTQYF. In DNA, the CDR3 is TGTGCCAGCACCACGCCTTACTCGGGCACAGATACGCAGTATTTT.